A single sample gave rise to the 30 T cell receptor beta chains below, sequenced in a study of cytomegalovirus exposure and HLA in healthy donors. In the PCR, 60 Vbeta and 13 Jbeta primers were used. Profiled with immunoSEQ multiplex PCR; TCRdb holds only in-frame clones, not every one. The sample holds around 130,000 clones, around 80% seen once. Specimen: PBMCs. These receptors all stem from a woman aged 45-59 years in good health and CMV-seronegative.

The chain combines TRBV7-2 with TRBJ2-7; TRBD2 aligns across 7 bases. Trimming took 6 bases from V and 1 from J; bases not matched to a gene: 12. The CDR3 sequence is 16 residues long. Germline V gene sequence: CDR1 SGHTA, CDR2 FQGNSA. CDR3 in DNA: TGTGCCAGCAGTCCTTCTCTGTGGGAGGGTTCCTACGAGCAGTACTTC. Amino acid sequence: CASSPSLWEGSYEQYF. Filled out from reference TRBV7-2 and TRBJ2-7, the complete variable domain reads GAGVSQSPSNKVTEKGKDVELRCDPISGHTALYWYRQSLGQGLEFLIYFQGNSAPDKSGLPSDRFSAERTGGSVSTLTIQRTQQEDSAVYLCASSPSLWEGSYEQYFGPGTRLTVT.

This chain uses TRBV5-1 with TRBJ1-2; possibly TRBD1 for D (6 bases). V was trimmed by 4 bases and J by 8 bases, leaving 24 bases between them. There are 16 residues in the CDR3. Germline V lookup: CDR1 SGHRS, CDR2 YFSETQ. The CDR3 DNA reads TGCGCCAGCAGCCAACTTACTACAGGGTTAAGTGGGGGCTACACCTTC. It yields the protein CASSQLTTGLSGGYTF.

In this sample, this clone turned up a few times. The chain joins TRBV19 to TRBJ2-1, with 12 bases fitting TRBD2. V lost 3 bases and J lost 3; bases outside the gene matches: 3. Germline V gene sequence: CDR1 LNHDA, CDR2 SQIVND (reference sequence). This CDR3 has 16 residues. The CDR3 loop is CASSMTSGGLYNEQFF. CDR3 DNA sequence: TGTGCCAGTAGTATGACTAGCGGGGGTCTCTACAATGAGCAGTTCTTC.

The J gene is TRBJ2-3, the V gene TRBV19, with D hard to call. The CDR3 spans 13 residues. Germline CDR1 LNHDA, CDR2 SQIVND (reference sequence). Trimming removed 8 bases from V and 0 bases from J, with 9 bases in between. CDR3 coding DNA: TGTGCCAGTCGTCCTACCAGCACAGATACGCAGTATTTT. Translating gives CASRPTSTDTQYF.

V usage is TRBV4-3 and J usage is TRBJ2-3, with TRBD1 identical over 10 bases. Trimming cost V 0 bases and J 4 bases; bases outside gene matches: 4. This CDR3 contains 16 residues. CDR1 and CDR2 from the germline V gene are LGHNA and YSLEER. The CDR3 DNA is TGCGCCAGCAGCCAAGACGGGACAGGGGCATCAGATACGCAGTATTTT. Its translation is CASSQDGTGASDTQYF.

The V and J genes are TRBV27 and TRBJ1-5; no reliable D call. Germline CDR1 and CDR2: MNHEY and SMNVEV (reference sequence). This CDR3 region has 13 residues. Deletions cut 3 bases from V and 7 bases from J, with 10 bases between. The CDR3 DNA sequence: TGTGCCAGCAGTTTGAGGGTAAGCCAGCCCCAGCATTTT. Amino acids: CASSLRVSQPQHF.

This chain connects TRBV15 to TRBJ1-2; 7 nucleotides line up with TRBD1. V trimming: 2 bases; J trimming: 6 bases; junction bases outside the gene matches: 9. Per germline, CDR1 LNHNV and CDR2 YYDKDF (reference sequence). The CDR3 spans 15 residues. The CDR3 DNA follows: TGTGCCACCAGCAGACACTCAGGGGGTTCGGATGGCTACACCTTC. Amino acid sequence: CATSRHSGGSDGYTF.

The chain couples TRBV27 to TRBJ2-7; D gene uncertain. V lost 2 bases and J lost 2, with 7 bases in between. The CDR3 extends over 13 amino acids. From germline, CDR1 is MNHEY and CDR2 SMNVEV (reference sequence). The CDR3 region is CASSLRVAYEQYF. DNA of the CDR3: TGTGCCAGCAGTTTACGTGTCGCCTACGAGCAGTACTTC.

On this clone itself: The junction does not match germline at one end; this may be a read error. The chain carries TRBV5-8 and TRBJ1-5; 7 bases match TRBD1. The V gene's germline CDR1 is SGHTS and CDR2 YDEGEE. This CDR3 contains 15 residues. The CDR3 is CASTLQGTRNQPQNF. CDR3 nucleotide sequence: TGTGCCAGCACCTTACAGGGGACTCGCAATCAGCCCCAGAATTTT.

This sequence joins TRBV6-4 and TRBJ2-1; a weak D match, TRBD1 (5 bases). This CDR3 region has 16 residues. The germline gives CDR1 MRHNA, CDR2 SNTAGT. Trimming shortened V by 5 bases and J by 6 bases, and 20 bases separated the two germline ends. Here the CDR3 reads CASSPHIRVVGNEQFF. CDR3 bases: TGTGCCAGCAGTCCCCACATCAGGGTTGTCGGCAATGAGCAGTTCTTC.

This chain links TRBV11-2 with TRBJ2-1; TRBD1 is a possible D gene (6 bases). The CDR3 totals 13 residues. Trimming removed 1 base from V and 6 bases from J, with 7 bases in between. The germline CDR1 and CDR2 sequences are SGHAT and FQNNGV. The CDR3 sequence is CASSLVGGNEQFF. CDR3 DNA sequence: TGTGCCAGCAGCTTAGTAGGGGGCAATGAGCAGTTCTTC.

The rearrangement uses TRBV2 and TRBJ1-3; no clear D gene. Trimming left V 4 bases short and J 0 bases short, with 7 bases between. Germline CDR1 SNHLY, CDR2 FYNNEI. This CDR3 contains 14 residues. Here the CDR3 DNA reads TGTGCCAGCAGTGGATGGAGCTCTGGAAACACCATATATTTT. Amino acid sequence: CASSGWSSGNTIYF.

The rearrangement links TRBV5-6 to TRBJ2-7; 8 nucleotides align to TRBD1. Germline lookup yields CDR1 SGHDT and CDR2 YYEEEE. The CDR3 loop spans 14 amino acids. The V and J ends lost 4 bases and 7 bases, in that order; junction bases with no gene match: 10. The CDR3 protein is CASSTGTGRREQYV. The CDR3 DNA sequence: TGTGCCAGCAGCACCGGGACAGGTCGTCGAGAGCAGTACGTC.

The rearrangement uses TRBV11-3 and TRBJ2-3; 7 bases agree with TRBD2. Per the germline V gene, CDR1 is SGHNT and CDR2 is YENEEA. Unmatched junction bases numbered 12, after V lost 6 bases and J lost 3 bases. This CDR3 is built from 16 residues. Here the CDR3 reads CASSPGRWGGTDTQYF. CDR3 DNA sequence: TGTGCCAGCAGTCCAGGACGTTGGGGGGGAACAGATACGCAGTATTTT.

The chain has TRBV5-6 and TRBJ1-1; no clear D gene. Deletions cut 3 bases from V and 3 bases from J, with 6 bases between. The CDR3 contains 12 residues. CDR1 and CDR2 from the germline V gene are SGHDT and YYEEEE. CDR3 loop: CASSWSDTEAFF. Here the CDR3 DNA reads TGTGCCAGCAGCTGGTCGGACACTGAAGCTTTCTTT.

This sequence joins TRBV7-9 and TRBJ2-1; no definite D call. The germline CDR1 and CDR2 sequences are SEHNR and FQNEAQ (reference sequence). Trimming took off 2 bases at V and 5 bases at J, with 4 bases between the two ends. The CDR3 totals 12 residues. The CDR3, as DNA: TGTGCCAGCAGCTTAACTAACAATGAGCAGTTCTTC. This sequence encodes CASSLTNNEQFF.

The V call is TRBV16, the J call TRBJ2-7; D might be TRBD1 (6 bases). The CDR3 contains 11 residues. CDR1 and CDR2 (germline): KGHSY, FQNENV. V lost 5 bases and J lost 7, with 9 bases in between. CDR3 DNA sequence: TGTGCCAGCAGCGAAGACAGGGAGCAGTACTTC. Residues: CASSEDREQYF.

Of note for this clone: One junction end does not reproduce the germline sequence, and a read error may be involved. J is TRBJ2-1 and V is TRBV7-7; TRBD2 matches at 11 bases. Germline assignment: CDR1 SSHAT and CDR2 FNYEAQ (reference sequence). The CDR3 contains 16 residues. CDR3 sequence (DNA): TGTGCTAGCAGCGTGTTAGCGGGAGGGCCGTACAATGAGCAGTTCTTC. This gives the protein CASSVLAGGPYNEQFF.

The rearrangement uses TRBV28 and TRBJ1-3, with D perhaps TRBD1 (6 bases). Germline V CDR1 and CDR2: MDHEN, SYDVKM. This CDR3 spans 15 amino acids. V was shortened by 0 bases and J by 4 bases, with 10 bases between the two germline ends. CDR3 loop: CASSLWGGRGNTIYF. CDR3 bases: TGTGCCAGCAGTTTATGGGGGGGGCGAGGAAACACCATATATTTT.

The chain is built from TRBV5-6 and TRBJ1-2, with 8 bases aligning to TRBD1. Per the germline V gene, CDR1 is SGHDT and CDR2 is YYEEEE. J lost 6 bases, V lost 0 bases, and 13 bases had no gene match. The CDR3 totals 17 residues. CDR3 bases: TGTGCCAGCAGCTTGGGGGGGACAGGCCTCCCAATTAATGGCTACACCTTC. Residues: CASSLGGTGLPINGYTF.

The V gene is TRBV6-5, the J gene TRBJ2-3; 7 bases fit TRBD1. The germline V gene encodes CDR1 MNHEY and CDR2 SVGAGI. The V gene end was trimmed by 5 bases and the J gene end by 9 bases; junction bases not matched to a gene: 5. The CDR3 loop spans 12 amino acids. The CDR3 loop is CASSTDRVTQYF. CDR3 sequence (DNA): TGTGCCAGCAGTACCGACAGGGTCACGCAGTATTTT.

The chain carries TRBV30 and TRBJ1-1; the match to TRBD1 covers 8 bases. Germline values: CDR1 GTSNPN, CDR2 SVGIG (reference sequence). J lost 2 bases, V lost 7 bases, and 6 bases had no gene match. CDR3 length equals 13 residues. CDR3 sequence: CASTGQANTEAFF. The CDR3 coding sequence is TGTGCCTCCACGGGACAGGCCAACACTGAAGCTTTCTTT.

The genes are TRBV4-3 and TRBJ2-1; 8 positions match TRBD2. The V gene's germline CDR1 is LGHNA and CDR2 YSLEER. This CDR3 has 15 amino acids. V was pared by 1 base and J by 7 bases, with 6 bases of the junction left unmatched. CDR3 sequence reads: CASSQGNGRANEQFF. In nucleotides, the CDR3 is TGCGCCAGCAGCCAAGGAAACGGGAGGGCTAATGAGCAGTTCTTC.

This clone occurred many times. The rearrangement links TRBV6-1 to TRBJ2-1; D gene uncertain. CDR3 size: 13 residues. The germline V and J ends were trimmed by 4 bases and 6 bases, with 10 bases remaining between them. CDR1 is MNHNS, CDR2 SASEGT, per germline. The CDR3 loop is CASSGLDLNEQFF. DNA of the CDR3: TGTGCCAGCAGTGGTCTAGATCTCAATGAGCAGTTCTTC.

This clone occurred once. The CDR3 bases are TGTGCCACCAGCAGAGCCCCACAGGGGAATGAGCAGTTCTTC. Translating gives CATSRAPQGNEQFF. This chain connects TRBV15 to TRBJ2-1; 7 nucleotides line up with TRBD1. The length of the CDR3 is 14 residues. Germline assignment: CDR1 LNHNV and CDR2 YYDKDF (reference sequence). The trim removed 1 base at V and 7 bases at J, leaving 4 bases unmatched.

The genes are TRBV9 and TRBJ2-3, with 8 nucleotides matching TRBD2. Germline lookup yields CDR1 SGDLS and CDR2 YYNGEE. J was trimmed by 4 bases and V by 0 bases; bases with no gene match: 4. The CDR3 extends over 15 amino acids. The CDR3 sequence: CASSVAAGRADTQYF. The CDR3 DNA is TGTGCCAGCAGCGTAGCAGCCGGGAGGGCAGATACGCAGTATTTT. The full variable domain, completed using reference TRBV9 and TRBJ2-3, is DSGVTQTPKHLITATGQRVTLRCSPRSGDLSVYWYQQSLDQGLQFLIQYYNGEERAKGNILERFSAQQFPDLHSELNLSSLELGDSALYFCASSVAAGRADTQYFGPGTRLTVL.

V usage is TRBV5-4 and J usage is TRBJ2-5; possibly TRBD2 for D (6 bases). Trimming left V 4 bases short and J 1 base short, with 11 bases between. The germline gives CDR1 SGHNT, CDR2 YYREEE (reference sequence). There are 14 residues in the CDR3. Here the CDR3 reads CASSPGTFQETQYF. CDR3 DNA sequence: TGTGCCAGCAGCCCCGGGACTTTCCAAGAGACCCAGTACTTC.

This clone was found a few times. This chain links TRBV9 with TRBJ2-3; 11 positions agree with TRBD2. With 4 bases clipped from V and 3 bases from J, the junction kept 10 bases outside the gene matches. Germline V CDR1 and CDR2: SGDLS, YYNGEE. This CDR3 contains 17 residues. CDR3 coding DNA: TGTGCCAGCAGCCCGCGACTAGCGGGACCCATTACAGATACGCAGTATTTT. Its translation is CASSPRLAGPITDTQYF.

This clone was counted once. The chain links TRBV4-2 to TRBJ1-5, with D possibly TRBD1 on 5 matching bases. CDR1 is LGHNA, CDR2 YNFKEQ, per germline. The CDR3 totals 17 residues. Trimming shortened V by 0 bases and J by 2 bases, and 14 bases separated the two germline ends. This chain's CDR3 is CASSQDGSGLRNQPQHF. The CDR3 nucleotides read TGTGCCAGCAGCCAAGATGGTTCAGGGTTGCGCAATCAGCCCCAGCATTTT.

The chain links TRBV18 to TRBJ2-7; TRBD2 is a possible D gene (6 bases). CDR1 is KGHSH, CDR2 LQKENI, per germline. V shed 4 bases and J shed 5 bases, with 21 bases lying between them. This CDR3 comprises 16 residues. In DNA, the CDR3 is TGTGCCAGCTCACTAATTGGGACTTCCGCCGGGGACGAGCAGTACGTC. It codes for CASSLIGTSAGDEQYV.